The T cell receptor (beta chain) under discussion was sequenced for a study of blood T cell repertoires in COVID-19. TCRdb's copy holds only in-frame clones and misses some; the assay was immunoSEQ multiplex PCR. The sample has about 76,000 clones, roughly 90% seen once; the top ten hold roughly 1.5%. The CDR3 has 13 residues. CDR1 and CDR2 (germline): LGHNA, YSLEER. V lost 5 bases, J lost 7 bases, and 2 bases stayed unmatched. This chain joins TRBV4-3 and TRBJ2-2; 9 positions match TRBD1. The source of this sequence is a man aged 45-65 years with acute or convalescent COVID-19. The sample consisted of peripheral blood. The CDR3 DNA reads TGCGCCAGCAGCGGGACAGGGAGCGGGGAGCTGTTTTTT. It codes for CASSGTGSGELFF.